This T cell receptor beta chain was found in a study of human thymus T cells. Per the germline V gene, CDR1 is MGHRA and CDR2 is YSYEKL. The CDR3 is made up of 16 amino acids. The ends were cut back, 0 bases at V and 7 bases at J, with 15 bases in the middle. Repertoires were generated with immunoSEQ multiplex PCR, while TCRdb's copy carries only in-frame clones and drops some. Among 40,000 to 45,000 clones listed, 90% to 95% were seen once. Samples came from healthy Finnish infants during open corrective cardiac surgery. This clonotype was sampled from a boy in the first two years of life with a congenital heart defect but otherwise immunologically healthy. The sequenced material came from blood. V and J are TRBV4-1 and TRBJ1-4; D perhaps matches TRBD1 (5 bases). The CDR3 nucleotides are TGCGCCAGCAGCCAAGATGGGAAGGGGAGAGGTGAAAAACTGTTTTTT. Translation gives CASSQDGKGRGEKLFF.